Listed here is a single T cell receptor (beta chain). What it binds is not known. Alongside CTLA-4 blockade with ipilimumab, patients with chemo-refractory metastatic non-small-cell lung cancer received focal radiation. V was pared by 6 bases and J by 8 bases, with 9 bases of the junction left unmatched. CDR3 size: 13 residues. CDR1 and CDR2 (germline): ENHRY, SYGVKD. Profiling relied on immunoSEQ multiplex PCR, and the TCRdb table lists in-frame clones only, not all of them. The sample holds roughly 78,000 clones, over 65% seen once. The entry originates in a study of radiotherapy plus CTLA-4 blockade in lung cancer. Study as a whole: Disease control reached 30% to 35%, with objective responses in about 19%. Study outcomes and limitations: How blood T cell clones changed early, along with interferon-beta, reportedly forecast response best. An expansion of tumor-derived TCR clones occurred in blood after radiotherapy plus ipilimumab.

This specimen consisted of peripheral blood, obtained from a patient treated with radiotherapy plus ipilimumab. The V call is TRBV10-3, the J call TRBJ1-1, with TRBD1 identical over 7 bases. The clonotype comes from a human donor with non-small cell lung cancer who had a complete response to radiotherapy plus ipilimumab. In DNA form, the CDR3 reads TGTGCCATCAGGGGGACAGCCCCAGGGGAAGCTTTCTTT. It translates to CAIRGTAPGEAFF.